These 4 T cell receptor beta chains came from one sample sequenced in a study of blood T cell repertoires in COVID-19. Measured with immunoSEQ multiplex PCR; TCRdb has only the in-frame clones, and not every one. The table has 59,000 or so clones, 83% seen once. Sequencing input: peripheral blood. Receptors originate from a human donor in a cohort sampled during active COVID-19.

Concerning this clone: The sample has other DNA sequences that encode this CDR3 too. The chain uses TRBV7-3 and TRBJ2-3; TRBD2 agrees at 9 bases. V was pared by 3 bases and J by 1 base, with 2 bases of the junction left unmatched. This CDR3 is built from 15 residues. Germline V lookup: CDR1 SGHTA, CDR2 FQGTGA. The CDR3 protein is CASSFSGGRTDTQYF. In DNA, the CDR3 is TGTGCCAGCAGCTTTAGCGGGGGTCGCACAGATACGCAGTATTTT.

The chain joins TRBV19 to TRBJ2-7; weak D call: TRBD1 (8 bases). Trimming cost V 5 bases and J 1 base, with 15 bases left between them. The CDR3 is 15 residues long. CDR1 and CDR2 from the germline V gene are LNHDA and SQIVND (reference sequence). CDR3 DNA sequence: TGTGCCAGTAGTCCCGGACAGGGAGGGTCCTACGAGCAGTACTTC. The encoded protein is CASSPGQGGSYEQYF.

This clone was found once. The chain joins TRBV28 to TRBJ2-4, with 11 bases aligning to TRBD2. Germline V gene sequence: CDR1 MDHEN, CDR2 SYDVKM. V was clipped by 3 bases and J by 6 bases; unmatched bases: 1. CDR3 length equals 14 residues. CDR3 DNA sequence: TGTGCCAGCAGTTTTGGGACTAGCGGAAACATTCAGTACTTC. Its protein product is CASSFGTSGNIQYF. Together with reference TRBV28 and TRBJ2-4, the CDR3 gives the full variable domain: DVKVTQSSRYLVKRTGEKVFLECVQDMDHENMFWYRQDPGLGLRLIYFSYDVKMKEKGDIPEGYSVSREKKERFSLILESASTNQTSMYLCASSFGTSGNIQYFGAGTRLSVL.

CDR3 in amino acids: CASSPPWSGRNQPQHF. CDR3 DNA: TGTGCCAGCTCACCACCCTGGTCAGGGCGAAATCAGCCCCAGCATTTT. The V gene is TRBV18, the J gene TRBJ1-5, with D perhaps matching TRBD1 (5 bases). The CDR3 is 16 residues long. Trimming removed 0 bases at V and 4 bases at J, with 13 bases between. Germline CDR1 and CDR2: KGHSH and LQKENI.